These T cell receptor beta chains were read from a single sample in a study of CXCR3-negative and CXCR3-positive naive CD8 T cells. TCRdb re-called the 5' RACE reads, yielding one record per CDR3 amino acid sequence without DNA. The sample has some 22,000 distinct CDR3 sequences. Material: memory CD8+ T cells from blood. These receptor sequences come from a human donor in good health. Some clones in this sample may be carry-over from other donors' samples. Each CDR3 is given with its conserved first and last residue. Part of the rows lack a size; the others show once, few, many or a class for expanded clones.

v_call: TRBV5-1
clone_size: .
j_call: TRBJ2-1
cdr3_aa: CASSLDRTSSYSEQFF

v_call: TRBV7-6
clone_size: .
j_call: TRBJ2-5
cdr3_aa: CASSLTYQETQYF

v_call: TRBV7-3
clone_size: .
j_call: TRBJ2-3
cdr3_aa: CASSRPGRARPLADTQYF

v_call: TRBV20-1
clone_size: .
j_call: TRBJ2-7
cdr3_aa: CSARPETGGHYEQYF

v_call: TRBV5-5
clone_size: .
j_call: TRBJ2-2
cdr3_aa: CASSFGWGIFANTGELFF

v_call: TRBV7-3
clone_size: .
j_call: TRBJ2-3
cdr3_aa: CASSLVASGPETQYF

v_call: TRBV7-2
clone_size: .
j_call: TRBJ2-7
cdr3_aa: CASSLFRIRGESSEQYF

v_call: TRBV4-3
clone_size: .
j_call: TRBJ2-5
cdr3_aa: CASSQDRSLQETQYF

v_call: TRBV11-2
clone_size: large
j_call: TRBJ2-5
cdr3_aa: CASSLGRERGPYQETQYF

v_call: TRBV11-2
clone_size: .
j_call: TRBJ2-1
cdr3_aa: CASSLGGRDEQFF

v_call: TRBV25-1
clone_size: .
j_call: TRBJ2-2
cdr3_aa: CASSIRQDDTGELFF

v_call: TRBV12-3/TRBV12-4
clone_size: .
j_call: TRBJ2-7
cdr3_aa: CASSFVIEGEQYF